This T cell receptor beta chain was obtained from a study of monozygotic twins with inflammatory bowel disease. The CDR3 sequence is 12 residues long. Germline loops: CDR1 SQVTM, CDR2 ANQGSEA. From its re-call of the 5' RACE reads, TCRdb lists each CDR3 protein once, without DNA. The sample includes a few hundred thousand distinct CDR3 sequences. About this clonotype: Its specificity is unknown.

Overall study results and limits: Patients received differing immunosuppressive treatments, which may have added variability to their repertoires.

This receptor was taken from a human donor with ulcerative colitis or Crohn's disease, or a healthy co-twin of an affected twin (not recorded which). Sequenced material: blood. This rearrangement joins TRBV29-1 to TRBJ2-7; TCRdb calls TRBD2, which cannot be checked without DNA. The CDR3 loop is CSVQAHPGEQYF.